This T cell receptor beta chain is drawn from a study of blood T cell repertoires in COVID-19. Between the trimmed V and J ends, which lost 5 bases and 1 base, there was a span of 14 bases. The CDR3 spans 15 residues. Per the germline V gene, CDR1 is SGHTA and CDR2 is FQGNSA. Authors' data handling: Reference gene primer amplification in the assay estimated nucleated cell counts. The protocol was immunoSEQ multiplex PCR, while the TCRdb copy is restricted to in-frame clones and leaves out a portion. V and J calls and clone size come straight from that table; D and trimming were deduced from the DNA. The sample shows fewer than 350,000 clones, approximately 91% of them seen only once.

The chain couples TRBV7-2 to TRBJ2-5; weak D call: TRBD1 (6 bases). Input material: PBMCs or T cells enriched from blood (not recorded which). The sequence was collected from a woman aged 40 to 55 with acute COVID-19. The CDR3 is CASSRGRGFQETQYF. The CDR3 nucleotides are TGTGCCAGCAGCCGCGGCAGGGGCTTCCAAGAGACCCAGTACTTC.